Each of the 15 T cell receptor beta chains below was sequenced from the same sample in a study of blood T cell repertoires in COVID-19. Using immunoSEQ multiplex PCR, the repertoire was profiled, and TCRdb retains in-frame clones only, with some absent. The sample contains nearly 40,000 clones, about 86% of which appear only once. Source material: peripheral blood. Receptors were obtained from a man aged 45-60 years in a cohort sampled during active COVID-19.

This clone was found once. The chain carries TRBV4-1 and TRBJ2-3; TRBD2 matches at 8 bases. This CDR3 region has 15 residues. V shed 4 bases and J 0 bases; nucleotides not matched to a gene: 3. Looked up from germline, CDR1 is MGHRA and CDR2 is YSYEKL. CDR3 sequence: CASSLAGSSTDTQYF. The CDR3 coding sequence is TGCGCCAGCAGCCTAGCGGGATCTAGCACAGATACGCAGTATTTT.

The rearrangement links TRBV2 to TRBJ2-5; 15 bases match TRBD2. CDR3 length: 16 amino acids. The junction had 10 bases not matched to a gene; V was cut back by 7 bases and J by 7 bases. Per the germline V gene, CDR1 is SNHLY and CDR2 is FYNNEI. The CDR3 loop is CASIHGTSGRMGTQYF. In nucleotides, the CDR3 is TGTGCCAGCATACATGGGACTAGCGGGAGGATGGGGACCCAGTACTTC.

The chain carries TRBV5-6 and TRBJ2-1; possibly TRBD2 for D (7 bases). V dropped 1 base and J dropped 6 bases, with 17 bases sitting between them. This CDR3 has 16 amino acids. Looked up from germline, CDR1 is SGHDT and CDR2 is YYEEEE. The CDR3 nucleotides are TGTGCCAGCAGCTTGCGGGTCGGGGGGCACCTCAATGAGCAGTTCTTC. Protein sequence: CASSLRVGGHLNEQFF.

The chain links TRBV6-5 to TRBJ1-2; TRBD1 is a possible D gene (6 bases). This CDR3 is built from 12 residues. V lost 6 bases to trimming and J lost 3 bases, with 8 bases between them. Per germline, CDR1 MNHEY and CDR2 SVGAGI. The CDR3 DNA sequence: TGTGCCAGCAGGGACAGTCACTATGGCTACACCTTC. It specifies CASRDSHYGYTF.

The chain couples TRBV5-1 to TRBJ2-5, with D hard to call. Deletions cut 0 bases from V and 3 bases from J, with 9 bases between. Germline V lookup: CDR1 SGHRS, CDR2 YFSETQ. The CDR3 length is 14 residues. CDR3 nucleotide sequence: TGCGCCAGCAGCTTGGTAGTAGAAGAAGAGACCCAGTACTTC. Protein sequence: CASSLVVEEETQYF.

This clone was counted a single time. For the CDR3, the DNA is TGCAGCGATGAAGGGAGGAACGAGCAGTACGTC. It is translated as CSDEGRNEQYV. The chain uses TRBV29-1 and TRBJ2-7, with D possibly being TRBD2 (6 bases). The CDR3 consists of 11 residues. Looked up from germline, CDR1 is SQVTM and CDR2 is ANQGSEA.

J is TRBJ1-1 and V is TRBV6-5; 7 bases are a match to TRBD1. The CDR3 sequence is 13 residues long. CDR1 MNHEY and CDR2 SVGAGI come from the germline V gene. V dropped 5 bases and J dropped 7; count of bases not matched to a gene: 7. The CDR3 loop is CASSPGTAVEAFF. The CDR3 nucleotides are TGTGCCAGCAGTCCGGGGACAGCTGTTGAAGCTTTCTTT.

This clone showed up many times. The chain uses TRBV13 and TRBJ1-3; D remains ambiguous. This CDR3 contains 13 residues. Germline values: CDR1 PRHDT, CDR2 FYEKMQ (reference sequence). V was clipped by 5 bases and J by 4 bases, with 9 bases between them. The CDR3 loop is CASSPNGGNTIYF. In DNA form, the CDR3 reads TGTGCCAGCAGCCCCAACGGGGGAAACACCATATATTTT. Complete variable domain (other parts from reference TRBV13 and TRBJ1-3): AAGVIQSPRHLIKEKRETATLKCYPIPRHDTVYWYQQGPGQDPQFLISFYEKMQSDKGSIPDRFSAQQFSDYHSELNMSSLELGDSALYFCASSPNGGNTIYFGEGSWLTVV.

The rearrangement links TRBV5-1 to TRBJ1-1, with a possible D match to TRBD1 (5 bases). This CDR3 has 13 amino acids. The ends were cut back, 2 bases at V and 4 bases at J, with 9 bases in the middle. From germline, CDR1 is SGHRS and CDR2 YFSETQ. The CDR3 DNA reads as TGCGCCAGCAGCTTCCGACAGATCACTGAAGCTTTCTTT. Its protein product is CASSFRQITEAFF.

This clone showed up just a few times. The chain couples TRBV5-4 to TRBJ1-3; 10 bases are a match to TRBD1. The CDR3 is made up of 16 amino acids. V was clipped by 4 bases and J by 2 bases; unmatched bases: 6. Germline loops: CDR1 SGHNT, CDR2 YYREEE (reference sequence). The CDR3 protein is CASSTRQGATGNTIYF. The CDR3 DNA reads TGTGCCAGCAGCACCCGACAGGGGGCCACTGGAAACACCATATATTTT.

The chain recombines TRBV18 with TRBJ2-7, with D tentatively TRBD2 (6 bases). This CDR3 has 13 residues. The germline V gene has CDR1 KGHSH and CDR2 LQKENI. V gave up 6 bases and J gave up 0 bases, with 9 bases separating them. CDR3: CASSLARSYEQYV. The CDR3, as DNA: TGTGCCAGCTCGCTAGCGCGCTCCTACGAGCAGTACGTC.

In its sample, this clone was seen once. The chain links TRBV27 to TRBJ2-7; D is ambiguous. Germline CDR1 is MNHEY and CDR2 is SMNVEV (reference sequence). Trimming shortened V by 1 base and J by 2 bases, and 9 bases separated the two germline ends. The CDR3 spans 14 residues. The CDR3 nucleotides read TGTGCCAGCAGTTTATTTTCCCCCGCCTACGAGCAGTACTTC. It specifies CASSLFSPAYEQYF.

The V and J genes are TRBV9 and TRBJ1-1; no definite D call. Germline V CDR1 and CDR2: SGDLS, YYNGEE. There are 14 residues in the CDR3. The V end was cut by 0 bases, the J end by 1 base, with 7 bases between. This CDR3 is CASSVDGGNTEAFF. In DNA form, the CDR3 reads TGTGCCAGCAGCGTAGACGGTGGGAACACTGAAGCTTTCTTT.

The V gene is TRBV7-8, the J gene TRBJ2-2; TRBD2 matches at 7 bases. The V segment lost 0 bases and the J segment 4 bases; nucleotides outside the gene matches: 17. The CDR3 is made up of 20 amino acids. Germline CDR1 and CDR2: SGHVS and FQNEAQ. CDR3 region: CASSLARSWMAGRGTGELFF. The CDR3 DNA sequence: TGTGCCAGCAGCTTAGCGCGCTCCTGGATGGCAGGGAGGGGCACCGGGGAGCTGTTTTTT.

J is TRBJ2-5 and V is TRBV12-3 or TRBV12-4; 9 bases agree with TRBD1. CDR3 length: 12 amino acids. Trimming took 8 bases from V and 4 from J; bases not matched to a gene: 2. The CDR3 coding sequence is TGTGCCAGCCTGGGACAGGGAGAGACCCAGTACTTC. The encoded protein is CASLGQGETQYF.